A few counts support the clone carrying this TCR beta chain. Its antigen is undetermined. These data are taken from a study of brain T cells in children with intractable seizures. Study findings and constraints: Pre-surgery blood may have been undersampled, hiding some clones. HCMV serostatus was not known, and viral specificity came from CDR3 similarity only.

Indicated time point: blood from clinic visit 5 months post-surgery; TSC patient then seizure free. Sequencing was limited to surgery cases with top T cell transcript signatures in brain tissue. Before surgery, patients took at least one anti-epileptic drug. Germline-derived CDR1 and CDR2 are SGHVS and FNYEAQ. The CDR3 has 14 amino acids. Trimming removed 5 bases from V and 3 bases from J, with 14 bases in between. The data were produced by immunoSEQ multiplex PCR, yet TCRdb's version contains in-frame clones alone and is incomplete. The sample includes 340,000 or so clones, over 90% of them seen just once.

This chain uses TRBV7-6 with TRBJ2-7, with D hard to call. This specimen was peripheral blood, taken about 5 months after surgery. The receptor comes from a boy under two years old with tuberous sclerosis and intractable seizures. The CDR3 reads CASSEDQQNYEQYF. The CDR3 DNA reads TGTGCCAGCAGCGAAGATCAGCAGAACTACGAGCAGTACTTC.